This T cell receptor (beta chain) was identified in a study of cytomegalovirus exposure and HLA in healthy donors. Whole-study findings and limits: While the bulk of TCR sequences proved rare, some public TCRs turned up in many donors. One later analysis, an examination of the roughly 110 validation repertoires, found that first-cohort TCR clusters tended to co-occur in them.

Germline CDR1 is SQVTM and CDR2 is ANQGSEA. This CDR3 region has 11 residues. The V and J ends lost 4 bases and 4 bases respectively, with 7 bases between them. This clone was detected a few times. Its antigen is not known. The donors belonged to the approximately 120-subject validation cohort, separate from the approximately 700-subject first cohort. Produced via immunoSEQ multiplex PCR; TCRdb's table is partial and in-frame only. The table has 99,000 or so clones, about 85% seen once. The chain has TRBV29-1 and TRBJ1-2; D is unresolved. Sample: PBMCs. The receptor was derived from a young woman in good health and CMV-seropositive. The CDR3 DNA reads TGCAGCGTTGTAGTGAGCTATGGCTACACCTTC. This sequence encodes CSVVVSYGYTF.